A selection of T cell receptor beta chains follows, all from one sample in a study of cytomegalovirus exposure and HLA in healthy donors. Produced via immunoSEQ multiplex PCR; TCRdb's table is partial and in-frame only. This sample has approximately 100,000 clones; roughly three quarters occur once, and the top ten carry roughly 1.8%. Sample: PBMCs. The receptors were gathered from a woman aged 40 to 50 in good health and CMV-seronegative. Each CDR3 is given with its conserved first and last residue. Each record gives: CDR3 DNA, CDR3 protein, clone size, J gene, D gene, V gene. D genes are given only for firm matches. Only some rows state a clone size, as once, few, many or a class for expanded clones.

CDR3 DNA: TGTGCCAGCAGCGGACAGGAAAAGAAGAACACTGAAGCTTTCTTT
CDR3 protein: CASSGQEKKNTEAFF
clone size: .
J gene: TRBJ1-1
D gene: TRBD1
V gene: TRBV6-4

CDR3 DNA: TGCGCCAGCAGCTTGGGACAGGGCCTGAACACTGAAGCTTTCTTT
CDR3 protein: CASSLGQGLNTEAFF
clone size: .
J gene: TRBJ1-1
D gene: TRBD1
V gene: TRBV5-1

CDR3 DNA: TGTGCCAGCAGGGTCTCTCTGACTTTAGCCGAGCAGTTCTTC
CDR3 protein: CASRVSLTLAEQFF
clone size: .
J gene: TRBJ2-1
D gene: .
V gene: TRBV2

CDR3 DNA: TGTGCCAGCAGCTTTTCCCCGAACAGGGGAGCAGTAGAGGGCTACACCTTC
CDR3 protein: CASSFSPNRGAVEGYTF
clone size: few
J gene: TRBJ1-2
D gene: TRBD1
V gene: TRBV7-8

CDR3 DNA: TGCGCCAGCCGTCAAAGAACTCTCCAAAACAATGAGCAGTTCTTC
CDR3 protein: CASRQRTLQNNEQFF
clone size: .
J gene: TRBJ2-1
D gene: .
V gene: TRBV5-1

CDR3 DNA: TGTGCCAGCAGCGTAGACAGGCTTCGAGATACGCAGTATTTT
CDR3 protein: CASSVDRLRDTQYF
clone size: once
J gene: TRBJ2-3
D gene: .
V gene: TRBV9

CDR3 DNA: TGTGCCAGCAGCGATGCTTCTCGCTCTAGCGGGGCCATCACAGATACGCAGTATTTT
CDR3 protein: CASSDASRSSGAITDTQYF
clone size: .
J gene: TRBJ2-3
D gene: TRBD2
V gene: TRBV9

CDR3 DNA: TGTGCCAGCAGCGTCCGCGGTGAGGCCAATGAGCAGTTCTTC
CDR3 protein: CASSVRGEANEQFF
clone size: .
J gene: TRBJ2-1
D gene: .
V gene: TRBV9

CDR3 DNA: TGTGCCAGTAGTTCGCGACAGGGACTGGCTGGGGCCAACGTCCTGACTTTC
CDR3 protein: CASSSRQGLAGANVLTF
clone size: .
J gene: TRBJ2-6
D gene: .
V gene: TRBV19

CDR3 DNA: TGTGCCAGCAGCCCCGGCGTAGCTTACAATGAGCAGTTCTTC
CDR3 protein: CASSPGVAYNEQFF
clone size: .
J gene: TRBJ2-1
D gene: .
V gene: TRBV11-3

CDR3 DNA: TGTGCCATCACTGGGGGGAGTGAGCAGTTCTTC
CDR3 protein: CAITGGSEQFF
clone size: .
J gene: TRBJ2-1
D gene: .
V gene: TRBV10-3

CDR3 DNA: TGTGCCAGCAGCCAACACTACGAGCAGTACTTC
CDR3 protein: CASSQHYEQYF
clone size: .
J gene: TRBJ2-7
D gene: .
V gene: TRBV14

CDR3 DNA: TGCGCCAGCAGCTTCCGTGACAGGGGGCGGGAGGATTCACCCCTCCACTTT
CDR3 protein: CASSFRDRGREDSPLHF
clone size: once
J gene: TRBJ1-6
D gene: TRBD1
V gene: TRBV5-1

CDR3 DNA: TGTGCCAGCAGCACGGGACAGGGTTTCGAGACCCAGTACTTC
CDR3 protein: CASSTGQGFETQYF
clone size: .
J gene: TRBJ2-5
D gene: TRBD1
V gene: TRBV27

CDR3 DNA: TGTGCCAGCAGCTATGGGACTAAGCGAGAGCAGTTCTTC
CDR3 protein: CASSYGTKREQFF
clone size: .
J gene: TRBJ2-1
D gene: TRBD2
V gene: TRBV7-3

CDR3 DNA: TGTGCCAGCAGTGGGCTAGCGGGGGGCAATGAGCAGTTCTTC
CDR3 protein: CASSGLAGGNEQFF
clone size: .
J gene: TRBJ2-1
D gene: TRBD2
V gene: TRBV6-4

CDR3 DNA: TGTGCCACCAGCAGAGCTGCCGGGACTAGCTATGGCTACACCTTC
CDR3 protein: CATSRAAGTSYGYTF
clone size: .
J gene: TRBJ1-2
D gene: .
V gene: TRBV15

CDR3 DNA: TGTGCCAGCAGCCCTCAGGGGACCAACACTGAAGCTTTCTTT
CDR3 protein: CASSPQGTNTEAFF
clone size: .
J gene: TRBJ1-1
D gene: .
V gene: TRBV5-4

CDR3 DNA: TGTGCCAGCAGTTACTTCGGTAGCGGGAAGAGCGAGCAGTACTTC
CDR3 protein: CASSYFGSGKSEQYF
clone size: .
J gene: TRBJ2-7
D gene: TRBD2
V gene: TRBV6-6

CDR3 DNA: TGTGCCAGCAGCTTAGCCGAGGGACTAGCGGTTCACAAAAATGAGCAGTTCTTC
CDR3 protein: CASSLAEGLAVHKNEQFF
clone size: .
J gene: TRBJ2-1
D gene: TRBD2
V gene: TRBV7-6

CDR3 DNA: TGTGCCAGCAGCGTAGCGGGGGGCTCCTACAATGAGCAGTTCTTC
CDR3 protein: CASSVAGGSYNEQFF
clone size: .
J gene: TRBJ2-1
D gene: TRBD2
V gene: TRBV9

CDR3 DNA: TGTGCCACCAGCTGGGGACAGGGCCTCTACGAGCAGTACTTC
CDR3 protein: CATSWGQGLYEQYF
clone size: .
J gene: TRBJ2-7
D gene: TRBD1
V gene: TRBV15

CDR3 DNA: TGTGCCAGCAGCTCGATTTATAGCCTGATCTCTGGGGCCAACGTCCTGACTTTC
CDR3 protein: CASSSIYSLISGANVLTF
clone size: .
J gene: TRBJ2-6
D gene: .
V gene: TRBV7-2

CDR3 DNA: TGTGCCAGCAGTGACGTTGCGGGAGGGGCAGATACGCAGTATTTT
CDR3 protein: CASSDVAGGADTQYF
clone size: .
J gene: TRBJ2-3
D gene: TRBD2
V gene: TRBV2

CDR3 DNA: TGTGCCAGCAGCTTTCAGGGGGGCACTGAAGCTTTCTTT
CDR3 protein: CASSFQGGTEAFF
clone size: .
J gene: TRBJ1-1
D gene: TRBD1
V gene: TRBV7-9

CDR3 DNA: TGTGCCAGCAGCCCACAGGGGATAGGAGAGACCCAGTACTTC
CDR3 protein: CASSPQGIGETQYF
clone size: .
J gene: TRBJ2-5
D gene: TRBD1
V gene: TRBV14

CDR3 DNA: TGTGCCAGCAGCTTAAGTGGCGGAAATTCACCCCTCCACTTT
CDR3 protein: CASSLSGGNSPLHF
clone size: .
J gene: TRBJ1-6
D gene: .
V gene: TRBV7-3

CDR3 DNA: TGCGCCAGCAGCTCGCTAGCGGGAGGGCCGGGGGAGCAGTACTTC
CDR3 protein: CASSSLAGGPGEQYF
clone size: once
J gene: TRBJ2-7
D gene: TRBD2
V gene: TRBV5-1

CDR3 DNA: TGCGCCAGCAGCTCGGGGGTAGGCCGCAATCAGCCCCAGCATTTT
CDR3 protein: CASSSGVGRNQPQHF
clone size: .
J gene: TRBJ1-5
D gene: .
V gene: TRBV5-1

CDR3 DNA: TGTGCCAGCAGGTGGGGCGGGGGGATGGCTGAAGCTTTCTTT
CDR3 protein: CASRWGGGMAEAFF
clone size: .
J gene: TRBJ1-1
D gene: .
V gene: TRBV28

CDR3 DNA: TGTGCCAGCAGCTTACAGGCCAGCGGGAGCTACGAGCAGTACTTC
CDR3 protein: CASSLQASGSYEQYF
clone size: .
J gene: TRBJ2-7
D gene: TRBD2
V gene: TRBV7-2

CDR3 DNA: TGTGCCAGTAGTATGATAGCCCGAGGGACTGAAGCTTTCTTT
CDR3 protein: CASSMIARGTEAFF
clone size: .
J gene: TRBJ1-1
D gene: .
V gene: TRBV19

CDR3 DNA: TGCGCCAGCAGCCAAGCCGGGAGGGGGGCAACCAATGAAAAACTGTTTTTT
CDR3 protein: CASSQAGRGATNEKLFF
clone size: .
J gene: TRBJ1-4
D gene: .
V gene: TRBV4-1

CDR3 DNA: TGCGCCAGCAGCCAAGATGGAAACAGCTGGAATCAGCCCCAGCATTTT
CDR3 protein: CASSQDGNSWNQPQHF
clone size: .
J gene: TRBJ1-5
D gene: .
V gene: TRBV4-3

CDR3 DNA: TGTGCCAGTACCCCCGGGACTAGCAGCACAGATACGCAGTATTTT
CDR3 protein: CASTPGTSSTDTQYF
clone size: .
J gene: TRBJ2-3
D gene: TRBD2
V gene: TRBV19

CDR3 DNA: TGTGCCAGCAGCCCAATGGGCCGTGGCTACACCTTC
CDR3 protein: CASSPMGRGYTF
clone size: few
J gene: TRBJ1-2
D gene: .
V gene: TRBV7-9

CDR3 DNA: TGTGCCAGCAGCTTTCGCGGACAGGGGGCTTATACGCAGTATTTT
CDR3 protein: CASSFRGQGAYTQYF
clone size: .
J gene: TRBJ2-3
D gene: TRBD1
V gene: TRBV11-3

CDR3 DNA: TGTGCCAGCAGCGCCGGGACTAGCTACGAGCAGTACTTC
CDR3 protein: CASSAGTSYEQYF
clone size: .
J gene: TRBJ2-7
D gene: TRBD2
V gene: TRBV7-2

CDR3 DNA: TGTGCCAGTAGTATTTTGGGGTGGGGGGGCGGGAGGAATGAGCAGTTCTTC
CDR3 protein: CASSILGWGGGRNEQFF
clone size: .
J gene: TRBJ2-1
D gene: TRBD2
V gene: TRBV19

CDR3 DNA: TGTGCCACCAGCAGAGATGGGCCGATCGTCAACTATGGCTACACCTTC
CDR3 protein: CATSRDGPIVNYGYTF
clone size: .
J gene: TRBJ1-2
D gene: .
V gene: TRBV15

CDR3 DNA: TGCGCCAGCACCCAAAGCAACACCCGACTAGCGGGAGCTAGCACAGATACGCAGTATTTT
CDR3 protein: CASTQSNTRLAGASTDTQYF
clone size: .
J gene: TRBJ2-3
D gene: TRBD2
V gene: TRBV4-1

CDR3 DNA: TGTGCCAGCAGCCAGTTGCTAGCGGGAGGGGCCGGGGAGCTGTTTTTT
CDR3 protein: CASSQLLAGGAGELFF
clone size: .
J gene: TRBJ2-2
D gene: TRBD2
V gene: TRBV4-2

CDR3 DNA: TGTGCCAGCAGGCCAGGGGGTCCACCCTACGAGCAGTACTTC
CDR3 protein: CASRPGGPPYEQYF
clone size: .
J gene: TRBJ2-7
D gene: TRBD1
V gene: TRBV6-5

CDR3 DNA: TGTGCCAGCAGTCATGGGACAGGTCGGAACAACTATGGCTACACCTTC
CDR3 protein: CASSHGTGRNNYGYTF
clone size: .
J gene: TRBJ1-2
D gene: TRBD1
V gene: TRBV6-6

CDR3 DNA: TGTGCCAGCAGCCCTTTACTTAGCCTGAACACTGAAGCTTTCTTT
CDR3 protein: CASSPLLSLNTEAFF
clone size: .
J gene: TRBJ1-1
D gene: .
V gene: TRBV7-2